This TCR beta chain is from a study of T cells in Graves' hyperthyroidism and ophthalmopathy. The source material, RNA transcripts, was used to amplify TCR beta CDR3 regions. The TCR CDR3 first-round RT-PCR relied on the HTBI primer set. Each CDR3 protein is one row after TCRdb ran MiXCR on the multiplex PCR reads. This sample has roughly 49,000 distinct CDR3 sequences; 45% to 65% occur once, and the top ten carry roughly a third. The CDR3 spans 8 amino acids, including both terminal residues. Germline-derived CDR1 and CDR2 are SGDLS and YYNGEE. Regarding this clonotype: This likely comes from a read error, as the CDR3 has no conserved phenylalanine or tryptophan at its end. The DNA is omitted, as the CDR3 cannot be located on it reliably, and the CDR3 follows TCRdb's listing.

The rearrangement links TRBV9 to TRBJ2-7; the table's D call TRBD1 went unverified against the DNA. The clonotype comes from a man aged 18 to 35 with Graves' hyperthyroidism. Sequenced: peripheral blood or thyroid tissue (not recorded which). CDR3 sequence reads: CASSVTPA.